This TCR beta chain came from a study of OX40 agonist ivuxolimab in advanced cancers. Broader study findings: More expanded clones were found, on average, in CD8+ than in CD4+ T cells.

Germline V gene sequence: CDR1 SGHVS, CDR2 FNYEAQ. This CDR3 spans 15 amino acids. With V trimmed by 5 bases and J by 7 bases, 10 bases remained unmatched. Clones were read by immunoSEQ multiplex PCR, and TCRdb kept only the in-frame ones, dropping some. Counted here are some 30,000 clones, roughly 91% occurring once; the ten biggest clones make up roughly 10%. Comment on this clone: Its target is unknown.

The genes are TRBV7-6 and TRBJ1-5; TRBD1 aligns across 8 bases. The receptor's source is an adult with an advanced solid tumor such as melanoma, head and neck, liver or kidney cancer. The sample here was CD4+ or CD8+ T cells sorted from blood, taken in a trial of the OX40 agonist ivuxolimab. The CDR3 sequence is CASSPLGQGTQPQHF. The CDR3 DNA is TGTGCCAGCAGCCCCCTAGGACAGGGTACCCAGCCCCAGCATTTT. The variable domain in full, completed from reference TRBV7-6 and TRBJ1-5, reads GAGVSQSPRYKVTKRGQDVALRCDPISGHVSLYWYRQALGQGPEFLTYFNYEAQQDKSGLPNDRFSAERPEGSISTLTIQRTEQRDSAMYRCASSPLGQGTQPQHFGDGTRLSIL.